This entry features one T cell receptor beta chain sequence. The antigen is unknown. This entry comes from a study of long-term antiretroviral therapy in people with HIV. In the study overall: Samples from the earliest time points predate the 2015 immediate-ART recommendation by about a decade.

At the survey level, the v3.0 immunoSEQ assay was run. Profiling relied on immunoSEQ multiplex PCR, and the TCRdb table lists in-frame clones only, not all of them. The sample yields some 20,000 clones, over 70% seen once. Points from the study as a whole: All blood samples came from the years 2004 to 2017, possibly under older ART regimens.

The length of the CDR3 is 17 residues. Germline V CDR1 and CDR2: WSHSY, SAAADI. Trimming cost V 4 bases and J 1 base; bases outside gene matches: 4. This chain links TRBV10-2 with TRBJ2-3; 14 positions agree with TRBD2. The specimen was unsorted PBMCs, collected 0.5 years before starting antiretroviral therapy. The clonotype was recovered from a young man with HIV. The CDR3 DNA reads TGCGCCAGCAGTGGGGGGACTAGCGGGAGTCGCACAGATACGCAGTATTTT. Amino acid sequence: CASSGGTSGSRTDTQYF.